This T cell receptor (beta chain) stems from a study of T cells in tuberculosis. Study details: In South Africa, adults with active tuberculosis were compared with IGRA-negative and latently infected IGRA-positive adolescents.

Overall study findings and caveats: Smaller distances to GMM-specific TCRs suggested their expansion in active tuberculosis.

As concerns this clone: The antigen remains unidentified.

The CDR3 contains 14 residues. Germline CDR1 SNHLY, CDR2 FYNNEI. Trimming removed 5 bases from V and 10 bases from J; junction bases left unmatched: 10. Sequencing was performed with immunoSEQ multiplex PCR; in TCRdb, only in-frame clones are kept and a portion is missing. The table has 35,000 to 55,000 clones, more than 90% seen once. The chain recombines TRBV2 with TRBJ1-2, with 10 bases aligning to TRBD1. The material sequenced was PBMCs. The TCR comes from a donor aged 10-29 years with latent tuberculosis or without tuberculosis infection. The CDR3, as DNA: TGTGCCAGCAGTACCATGGGACAGGGGTCCTTCTACACCTTC. Translating gives CASSTMGQGSFYTF.